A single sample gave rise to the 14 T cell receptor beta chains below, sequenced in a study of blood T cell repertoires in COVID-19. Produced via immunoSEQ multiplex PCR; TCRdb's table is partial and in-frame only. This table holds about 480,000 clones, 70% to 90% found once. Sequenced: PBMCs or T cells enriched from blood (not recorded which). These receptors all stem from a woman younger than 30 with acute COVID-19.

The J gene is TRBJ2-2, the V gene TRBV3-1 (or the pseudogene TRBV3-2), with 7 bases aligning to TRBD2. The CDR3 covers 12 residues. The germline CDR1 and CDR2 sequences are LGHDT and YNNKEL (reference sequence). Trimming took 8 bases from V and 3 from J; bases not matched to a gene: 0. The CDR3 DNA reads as TGTGCCAGCGGGGGGGACACCGGGGAGCTGTTTTTT. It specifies CASGGDTGELFF.

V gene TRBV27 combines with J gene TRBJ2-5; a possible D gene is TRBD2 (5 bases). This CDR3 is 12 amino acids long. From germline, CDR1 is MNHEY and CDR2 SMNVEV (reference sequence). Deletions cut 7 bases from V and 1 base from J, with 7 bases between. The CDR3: CASMGAQETQYF. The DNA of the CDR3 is TGTGCCAGCATGGGAGCCCAAGAGACCCAGTACTTC.

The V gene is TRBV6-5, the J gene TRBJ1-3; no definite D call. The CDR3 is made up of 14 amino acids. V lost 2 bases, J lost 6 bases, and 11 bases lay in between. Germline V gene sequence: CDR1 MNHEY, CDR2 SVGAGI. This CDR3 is CASSYGFSANTIYF. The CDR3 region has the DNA TGTGCCAGCAGTTACGGCTTCAGCGCAAACACCATATATTTT.

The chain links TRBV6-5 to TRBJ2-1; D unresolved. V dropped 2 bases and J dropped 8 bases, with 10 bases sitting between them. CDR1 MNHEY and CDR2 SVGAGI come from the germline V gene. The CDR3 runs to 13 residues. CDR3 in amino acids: CASSYNSGYEQFF. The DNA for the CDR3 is TGTGCCAGCAGTTACAATTCCGGGTATGAGCAGTTCTTC.

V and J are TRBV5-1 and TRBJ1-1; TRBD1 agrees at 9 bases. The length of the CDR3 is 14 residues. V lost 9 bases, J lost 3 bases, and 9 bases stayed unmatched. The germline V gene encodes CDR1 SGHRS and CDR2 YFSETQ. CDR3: CATGQGSSHTEAFF. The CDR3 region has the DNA TGCGCCACGGGACAGGGTAGCTCCCACACTGAAGCTTTCTTT.

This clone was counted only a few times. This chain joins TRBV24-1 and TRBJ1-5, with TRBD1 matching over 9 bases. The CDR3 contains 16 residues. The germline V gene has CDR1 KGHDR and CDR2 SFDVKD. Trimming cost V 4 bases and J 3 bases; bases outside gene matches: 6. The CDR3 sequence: CATSDHRTGDNQPQHF. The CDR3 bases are TGTGCCACCAGTGACCACCGGACAGGGGACAATCAGCCCCAGCATTTT.

The CDR3 nucleotides read TGCGCCAGCAGCCAAGGTCGTGGGACAGGGACCTACGAGCAGTACTTC. As protein: CASSQGRGTGTYEQYF. The V call is TRBV4-3, the J call TRBJ2-7; 9 bases agree with TRBD1. Germline CDR1 and CDR2: LGHNA and YSLEER. V was pared by 1 base and J by 2 bases, with 6 bases of the junction left unmatched. This CDR3 region has 16 residues.

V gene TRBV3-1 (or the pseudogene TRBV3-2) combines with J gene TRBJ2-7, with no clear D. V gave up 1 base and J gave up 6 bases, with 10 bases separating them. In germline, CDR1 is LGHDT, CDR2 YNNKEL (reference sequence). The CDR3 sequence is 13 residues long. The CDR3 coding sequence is TGTGCCAGCAGCCAAGTTGGGCCGGCCGAGCAGTACTTC. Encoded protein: CASSQVGPAEQYF.

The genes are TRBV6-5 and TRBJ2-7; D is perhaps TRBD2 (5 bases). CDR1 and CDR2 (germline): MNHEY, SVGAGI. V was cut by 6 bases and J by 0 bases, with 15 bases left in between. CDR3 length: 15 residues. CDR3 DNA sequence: TGTGCCAGCAGGGGCGATGGGGAGAGCTCCTACGAGCAGTACTTC. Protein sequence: CASRGDGESSYEQYF.

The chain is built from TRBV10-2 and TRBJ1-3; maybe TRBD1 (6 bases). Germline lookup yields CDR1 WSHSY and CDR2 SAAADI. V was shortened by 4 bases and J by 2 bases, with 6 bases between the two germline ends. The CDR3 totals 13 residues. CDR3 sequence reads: CASSAGAGNTIYF. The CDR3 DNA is TGCGCCAGCAGTGCAGGGGCTGGAAACACCATATATTTT.

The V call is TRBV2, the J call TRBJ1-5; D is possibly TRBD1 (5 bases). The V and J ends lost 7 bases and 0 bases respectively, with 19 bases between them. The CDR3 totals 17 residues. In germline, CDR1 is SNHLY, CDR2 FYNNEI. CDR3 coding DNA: TGTGCCAGCACCGTAGCCGGGGGGTTCCATAGCAATCAGCCCCAGCATTTT. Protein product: CASTVAGGFHSNQPQHF.

The chain's CDR3 is CASSWGQGVGELFF. CDR3 in DNA: TGTGCCAGCAGTTGGGGGCAGGGGGTCGGGGAGCTGTTTTTT. The rearrangement joins TRBV27 to TRBJ2-2; 7 nucleotides line up with TRBD1. Germline V gives CDR1 MNHEY, CDR2 SMNVEV (reference sequence). The CDR3 has 14 residues. J gave up 7 bases and V 4 bases, and 6 bases lay outside the gene matches.

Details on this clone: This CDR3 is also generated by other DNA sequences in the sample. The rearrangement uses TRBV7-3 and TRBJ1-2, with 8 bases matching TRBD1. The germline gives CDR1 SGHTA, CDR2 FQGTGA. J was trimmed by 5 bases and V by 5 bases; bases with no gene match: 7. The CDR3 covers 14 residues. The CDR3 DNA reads TGTGCCAGCAGCCCCGACAGGGGCGATTATGGCTACACCTTC. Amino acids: CASSPDRGDYGYTF.

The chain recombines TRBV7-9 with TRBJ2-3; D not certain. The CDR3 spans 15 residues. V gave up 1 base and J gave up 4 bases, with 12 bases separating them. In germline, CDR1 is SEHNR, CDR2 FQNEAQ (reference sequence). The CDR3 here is CASSLVVPAADTQYF. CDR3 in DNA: TGTGCCAGCAGCTTAGTAGTCCCGGCGGCAGATACGCAGTATTTT.